The sequence of this TCR beta chain was determined in a study of cytomegalovirus exposure and HLA in healthy donors. Donors came from a validation cohort of 95 to 150 subjects, distinct from the first 666-subject cohort. V was clipped by 6 bases and J by 2 bases, with 8 bases between them. This CDR3 is built from 12 residues. This clone showed up just once. Generated by immunoSEQ multiplex PCR, the TCRdb table keeps only in-frame clones and is missing some. This table holds 120,000 or so clones, approximately 87% found once. The receptor comes from a woman aged 30 to 39 in good health and CMV-seronegative. The J gene is TRBJ2-7, the V gene TRBV23-1; TRBD2 might be the D (6 bases). TRBV23-1 is an open reading frame whose function is uncertain. Sample: PBMCs. CDR3 loop: CASSWGAYEQYF. In nucleotides, the CDR3 is TGCGCCAGCAGCTGGGGGGCCTACGAGCAGTACTTC.